Listed below are T cell receptor beta chains from one sample, sequenced in a study of OX40 agonist ivuxolimab in advanced cancers. Generated by immunoSEQ multiplex PCR, the TCRdb table keeps only in-frame clones and is missing some. The table includes about 76,000 clones, around 86% detected once. The sample here was CD4+ or CD8+ T cells sorted from blood, taken in a trial of the OX40 agonist ivuxolimab. Source of these receptors: an adult with an advanced solid tumor such as melanoma, head and neck, liver or kidney cancer. CDR3s include the opening cysteine and the closing phenylalanine or tryptophan. The D gene is left open where the match is weak. The size field is filled for only some rows; it gives once, few, many or a size class.

size	V	D	J	CDR3	DNA
.	TRBV6-1	TRBD1	TRBJ1-1	CASSEGVRTGGFF	TGTGCCAGCAGTGAGGGAGTAAGGACAGGGGGTTTCTTT
.	TRBV19	.	TRBJ1-2	CASSPRWRNGYTF	TGTGCCAGTAGTCCCAGGTGGCGCAATGGCTACACCTTC
.	TRBV9	.	TRBJ1-1	CASSAGPGNTEAFF	TGTGCCAGCAGCGCTGGGCCGGGAAACACTGAAGCTTTCTTT
.	TRBV18	.	TRBJ1-2	CASSPPSGANYGYTF	TGTGCCAGCTCACCACCCTCAGGAGCTAACTATGGCTACACCTTC
.	TRBV7-3	.	TRBJ1-1	CASSSQQGTEAFF	TGTGCCAGCAGCTCCCAACAGGGCACTGAAGCTTTCTTT
once	TRBV25-1	.	TRBJ1-1	CASSELDVGGEAFF	TGTGCCAGCAGTGAATTGGACGTCGGGGGTGAAGCTTTCTTT
.	TRBV30	TRBD1	TRBJ2-7	CAWEPGQGPSEQYF	TGTGCCTGGGAACCGGGACAGGGGCCCTCCGAGCAGTACTTC
few	TRBV30	TRBD1	TRBJ2-7	CAWSLLNRGYEQYF	TGTGCCTGGAGTCTCCTGAACAGGGGGTACGAGCAGTACTTC
.	TRBV5-6	.	TRBJ1-5	CASTQGHNNQPQHF	TGTGCCAGTACCCAAGGACATAACAATCAGCCCCAGCATTTT
few	TRBV4-2	TRBD2	TRBJ2-7	CASSHIAGDVFEQYF	TGTGCCAGCAGCCATATAGCGGGGGACGTCTTCGAGCAGTACTTC
.	TRBV7-2	.	TRBJ2-7	CASSAGTDFRHPYEQYF	TGTGCCAGCAGCGCCGGGACCGATTTTAGACACCCCTACGAGCAGTACTTC
.	TRBV30	.	TRBJ2-7	CAWGQFSYEQYF	TGTGCCTGGGGACAGTTCTCCTACGAGCAGTACTTC
.	TRBV5-1	.	TRBJ2-3	CASSLVTDTQYF	TGCGCCAGCAGCTTAGTCACAGATACGCAGTATTTT
.	TRBV14	TRBD2	TRBJ2-5	CASSPRLAGGRETQYF	TGTGCCAGCAGCCCCAGACTAGCGGGGGGGCGTGAGACCCAGTACTTC
once	TRBV19	.	TRBJ1-6	CASSIDRGSSYNSPLHF	TGTGCCAGTAGTATAGATCGGGGGAGCTCCTATAATTCACCCCTCCACTTT
.	TRBV2	.	TRBJ2-5	CASSPGSSGQTQYF	TGTGCCAGCAGTCCGGGTAGTAGTGGACAGACCCAGTACTTC
once	TRBV10-3	.	TRBJ2-5	CAISEWGQETQYF	TGTGCCATCAGTGAGTGGGGCCAAGAGACCCAGTACTTC
.	TRBV10-3	TRBD2	TRBJ2-6	CAISESGGAGANVLTF	TGTGCCATCAGTGAGTCTGGGGGGGCTGGGGCCAACGTCCTGACTTTC
.	TRBV28	TRBD1	TRBJ2-1	CASRPTGGNEQFF	TGTGCCAGCAGACCTACAGGGGGTAATGAGCAGTTCTTC
.	TRBV28	.	TRBJ1-6	CASRPRGSSYNSPLHF	TGTGCCAGCAGGCCAAGGGGGAGCTCCTATAATTCACCCCTCCACTTT
.	TRBV30	TRBD1	TRBJ1-6	CAWSRTGRDSPLHF	TGTGCCTGGAGTAGGACAGGAAGAGATTCACCCCTCCACTTT
.	TRBV29-1	.	TRBJ1-2	CSVEDGPNRGF	TGCAGCGTTGAAGATGGCCCAAACCGGGGCTTC
.	TRBV28	TRBD1	TRBJ1-3	CASSLYGTGEAGNTIYF	TGTGCCAGCAGTTTATACGGTACAGGGGAGGCTGGAAACACCATATATTTT
.	TRBV10-3	.	TRBJ1-1	CASTGTSNTEAFF	TGTGCCAGCACCGGGACCTCGAACACTGAAGCTTTCTTT
.	TRBV18	TRBD1	TRBJ1-3	CASSPLPGTGGESGNTIYF	TGTGCCAGCTCACCCCTCCCCGGGACAGGGGGCGAATCTGGAAACACCATATATTTT
.	TRBV4-2	.	TRBJ2-3	CASSQDQATDTQYF	TGTGCCAGCAGCCAAGATCAGGCCACAGATACGCAGTATTTT
.	TRBV5-1	.	TRBJ1-1	CASSVLVAQGEAFF	TGCGCCAGCAGCGTTCTAGTGGCGCAGGGTGAAGCTTTCTTT
.	TRBV6-4	TRBD2	TRBJ2-5	CASSAQGGEAQYF	TGTGCCAGCAGCGCCCAGGGAGGGGAGGCCCAGTACTTC
.	TRBV7-4	.	TRBJ2-5	CASARGMVETQYF	TGTGCCAGCGCGAGGGGGATGGTAGAGACCCAGTACTTC
once	TRBV11-2	.	TRBJ1-6	CASSENHHYNSPLHF	TGTGCCAGCAGCGAAAATCACCACTATAATTCACCCCTCCACTTT
.	TRBV9	.	TRBJ1-1	CASSSQTGQGTEAFF	TGTGCCAGCAGCAGCCAAACAGGGCAGGGCACTGAAGCTTTCTTT
once	TRBV7-2	TRBD1	TRBJ2-3	CASSLEIWQGAGYF	TGTGCCAGCAGCTTAGAGATTTGGCAGGGGGCCGGGTATTTT
.	TRBV7-2	.	TRBJ2-2	CASSKKGGGTGELFF	TGTGCCAGCAGCAAAAAGGGGGGCGGCACCGGGGAGCTGTTTTTT
.	TRBV18	TRBD1	TRBJ2-7	CASSSTGTGVRYEQYF	TGTGCCAGCTCATCGACCGGGACAGGGGTCAGGTACGAGCAGTACTTC
.	TRBV30	.	TRBJ2-7	CALLSGGGYEQYF	TGTGCCCTGTTGTCCGGGGGCGGCTACGAGCAGTACTTC
.	TRBV5-8	TRBD1	TRBJ2-3	CASSSGTGVADTQYF	TGTGCCAGCAGCTCCGGGACAGGGGTCGCAGATACGCAGTATTTT
.	TRBV7-2	.	TRBJ2-7	CASSLPGPYEQYF	TGTGCCAGCAGCTTACCGGGTCCCTACGAGCAGTACTTC
.	TRBV5-1	TRBD1	TRBJ2-5	CASSLDRTGGETQYF	TGCGCCAGCAGCTTGGATCGGACAGGCGGAGAGACCCAGTACTTC
.	TRBV7-2	TRBD1	TRBJ1-2	CASIPQDRPYYGYTF	TGTGCCAGCATCCCTCAGGACAGGCCATATTATGGCTACACCTTC
.	TRBV28	TRBD1	TRBJ1-5	CSGQHNQPQHF	TGTTCGGGACAGCATAATCAGCCCCAGCATTTT
.	TRBV7-2	.	TRBJ1-5	CASSLNGGEMEPQHF	TGTGCCAGCAGCCTTAATGGGGGGGAGATGGAGCCCCAGCATTTT
.	TRBV9	.	TRBJ2-5	CASSPGTIYETQYF	TGTGCCAGCAGCCCAGGGACAATTTATGAGACCCAGTACTTC
once	TRBV7-6	.	TRBJ2-3	CASSWRTARGFTDTQYF	TGTGCCAGCAGCTGGCGGACAGCTAGGGGTTTCACAGATACGCAGTATTTT
.	TRBV6-5	TRBD1	TRBJ1-2	CASRSGTGFFGYTF	TGTGCCAGCAGGTCAGGGACAGGGTTTTTTGGCTACACCTTC
few	TRBV18	TRBD1	TRBJ2-3	CASSPAGQGAGDTQYF	TGTGCCAGCTCACCAGCAGGCCAGGGGGCGGGAGATACGCAGTATTTT
.	TRBV6-1	TRBD1	TRBJ1-1	CASSPETGASFF	TGTGCCAGCAGCCCGGAGACAGGGGCGTCTTTCTTT
.	TRBV6-1	.	TRBJ1-2	CASSEGTRNYGYTF	TGTGCCAGCAGTGAGGGGACCCGAAACTATGGCTACACCTTC
once	TRBV7-8	TRBD1	TRBJ2-5	CASSPGTVEETQYF	TGTGCCAGCAGCCCTGGGACAGTAGAAGAGACCCAGTACTTC
.	TRBV27	TRBD1	TRBJ2-1	CASSLSTPLLTGVNNEQFF	TGTGCCAGCAGTTTATCAACCCCTCTTTTGACAGGGGTAAACAATGAGCAGTTCTTC